These 29 T cell receptor beta chains share one sample of origin, sequenced in a study of brain T cells in children with intractable seizures. Profiling relied on immunoSEQ multiplex PCR, and the TCRdb table lists in-frame clones only, not all of them. The sample carries about 80,000 clones, about 90% recorded once. The source material was peripheral blood, sampled at surgery. The receptors derive from a girl aged 2-10 years with Rasmussen encephalitis and intractable seizures.

CDR3 coding DNA: TGTGCCAGCAGTTTAGTTAGGGGCTCCTATAATTCACCCCTCCACTTT. Its translation: CASSLVRGSYNSPLHF. The rearrangement links TRBV27 to TRBJ1-6, with D possibly matching TRBD1 (5 bases). From germline, CDR1 is MNHEY and CDR2 SMNVEV (reference sequence). Trimming stripped 2 bases from V and 0 bases from J, with 8 bases between. This CDR3 comprises 16 residues.

There are a few counts of this clone. The CDR3 here is CASSLYGYEQYF. DNA for the CDR3: TGTGCCAGCAGTTTATACGGCTACGAGCAGTACTTC. The V gene is TRBV28, the J gene TRBJ2-7, with unresolved D. The V and J ends lost 1 base and 3 bases respectively, with 4 bases between them. This CDR3 region has 12 residues. Looked up from germline, CDR1 is MDHEN and CDR2 is SYDVKM.

The rearrangement links TRBV5-1 to TRBJ1-1, with 7 bases that match TRBD1. The germline CDR1 and CDR2 sequences are SGHRS and YFSETQ. The CDR3 length is 14 residues. V dropped 4 bases and J dropped 1; count of bases not matched to a gene: 4. The CDR3 nucleotides are TGCGCCAGCAGCCGGGACAGCCGGAACACTGAAGCTTTCTTT. Its translation: CASSRDSRNTEAFF.

This clone was picked up one time. The CDR3 nucleotides are TGTGCCAGCAGCCCAATGGGCGTCCGGGTTCGCACCGGGGAGCTGTTTTTT. Its translation: CASSPMGVRVRTGELFF. The chain is built from TRBV7-3 and TRBJ2-2; D not certain. This CDR3 comprises 17 residues. From germline, CDR1 is SGHTA and CDR2 FQGTGA. V was clipped by 5 bases and J by 4 bases, with 20 bases between them.

The rearrangement links TRBV7-3 to TRBJ2-2; the D gene is possibly TRBD1 (6 bases). The germline gives CDR1 SGHTA, CDR2 FQGTGA. Trimming took off 5 bases at V and 7 bases at J, with 17 bases between the two ends. The CDR3 sequence is 15 residues long. CDR3 residues: CASSPMLRGHGELFF. As DNA, the CDR3 is TGTGCCAGCAGCCCTATGCTCAGGGGCCACGGGGAGCTGTTTTTT.

The count of this clone is one. The chain carries TRBV6-1 and TRBJ2-3; TRBD1 matches 8 bases. Germline CDR1 is MNHNS and CDR2 is SASEGT. The length of the CDR3 is 16 residues. Losses at the gene ends were 4 bases for V and 2 bases for J; bases not matched to a gene: 8. CDR3 sequence (DNA): TGTGCCAGCAGTGTCGCCAGGGGGCTTGTCACAGATACGCAGTATTTT. It codes for CASSVARGLVTDTQYF.

As concerns this clone: Other DNA sequences in the same sample also yield this CDR3. V is TRBV11-2 and J is TRBJ1-1, with D uncertain. The length of the CDR3 is 11 residues. Trimming took 3 bases from V and 5 from J, leaving 4 bases between them. The germline gives CDR1 SGHAT, CDR2 FQNNGV. The DNA of the CDR3 is TGTGCCAGCAGCTTCGGGACTGAAGCTTTCTTT. Translation gives CASSFGTEAFF.

This rearrangement joins TRBV7-2 to TRBJ2-2, with 13 positions matching TRBD2. V lost 4 bases and J lost 1; bases outside the gene matches: 9. Germline V gene sequence: CDR1 SGHTA, CDR2 FQGNSA. CDR3 length equals 19 residues. The CDR3 coding sequence is TGTGCCAGCAGCTATTGGACTAGCGGGAGTTATCGGAACACCGGGGAGCTGTTTTTT. It encodes CASSYWTSGSYRNTGELFF. The full variable domain, with the rest looked up from reference TRBV7-2 and TRBJ2-2, is GAGVSQSPSNKVTEKGKDVELRCDPISGHTALYWYRQSLGQGLEFLIYFQGNSAPDKSGLPSDRFSAERTGGSVSTLTIQRTQQEDSAVYLCASSYWTSGSYRNTGELFFGEGSRLTVL.

The chain couples TRBV20-1 to TRBJ2-7; 9 bases align to TRBD2. V dropped 6 bases and J dropped 3; count of bases not matched to a gene: 9. Germline loops: CDR1 DFQATT, CDR2 SNEGSKA (reference sequence). The CDR3 has 14 amino acids. CDR3 sequence reads: CSASGAGGLYEQYF. DNA of the CDR3: TGCAGTGCCAGTGGGGCGGGAGGGCTCTACGAGCAGTACTTC.

The chain couples TRBV6-5 to TRBJ1-1; 8 bases map to TRBD1. Losses at the gene ends were 5 bases for V and 8 bases for J; bases not matched to a gene: 13. Germline assignment: CDR1 MNHEY and CDR2 SVGAGI. CDR3 length: 15 residues. This chain's CDR3 is CASSRTIPGQVEAFF. The CDR3, as DNA: TGTGCCAGCAGTCGAACTATCCCGGGACAGGTAGAAGCTTTCTTT.

This chain connects TRBV5-4 to TRBJ1-1; the D gene is possibly TRBD1 (6 bases). The CDR3 runs 15 residues. Trimming removed 4 bases from V and 11 bases from J, with 24 bases in between. From germline, CDR1 is SGHNT and CDR2 YYREEE (reference sequence). The CDR3 protein is CASSQGGGRTLRAFF. DNA of the CDR3: TGTGCCAGCAGCCAAGGCGGGGGGCGCACGCTGAGGGCTTTCTTT.

The V call is TRBV5-1, the J call TRBJ2-3; D is perhaps TRBD2 (5 bases). V lost 5 bases and J 4 bases, leaving 20 bases between the germline ends. The CDR3 is 16 residues long. The germline CDR1 and CDR2 sequences are SGHRS and YFSETQ. CDR3 amino acids: CASSLVRALEADTQYF. CDR3 sequence (DNA): TGCGCCAGCAGTTTAGTGAGGGCCTTGGAAGCAGATACGCAGTATTTT.

The V call is TRBV10-3, the J call TRBJ1-2; TRBD1 aligns across 8 bases. The length of the CDR3 is 13 residues. Germline CDR1 ENHRY, CDR2 SYGVKD. The junction had 12 bases not matched to a gene; V was cut back by 11 bases and J by 7 bases. Here the CDR3 reads CASNSGTGFGYTF. Written as DNA, the CDR3 is TGTGCCTCCAACTCCGGGACAGGTTTTGGCTACACCTTC.

In this sample, this clone turned up once. This rearrangement joins TRBV3-1 (or the pseudogene TRBV3-2) to TRBJ2-1; no firm D call. The germline V gene encodes CDR1 LGHDT and CDR2 YNNKEL (reference sequence). V was shortened by 0 bases and J by 8 bases, with 11 bases between the two germline ends. This CDR3 is built from 14 residues. As DNA, the CDR3 is TGTGCCAGCAGCCAAGATCTTGAAGAACATGAGCAGTTCTTC. Encoded protein: CASSQDLEEHEQFF.

The V call is TRBV30, the J call TRBJ1-2; D might be TRBD1 (6 bases). This CDR3 comprises 16 residues. Trimming shortened V by 4 bases and J by 4 bases, and 22 bases separated the two germline ends. CDR1 and CDR2 (germline): GTSNPN, SVGIG (reference sequence). Here the CDR3 DNA reads TGTGCCTGGACCTGGGGGGCCCAAGGGGGGTTCTATGGCTACACCTTC. Amino acids: CAWTWGAQGGFYGYTF.

The genes are TRBV24-1 and TRBJ2-1; 15 positions agree with TRBD2. The trim removed 6 bases at V and 7 bases at J, leaving 3 bases unmatched. Germline values: CDR1 KGHDR, CDR2 SFDVKD. The length of the CDR3 is 15 residues. The CDR3 protein is CATSPGLAGGNEQFF. The CDR3 nucleotides are TGTGCCACCAGTCCCGGACTAGCGGGAGGGAATGAGCAGTTCTTC.

The chain combines TRBV2 with TRBJ1-2; TRBD1 is a possible D gene (6 bases). Germline lookup yields CDR1 SNHLY and CDR2 FYNNEI. V lost 3 bases and J lost 7, with 12 bases in between. The CDR3 has 13 amino acids. The CDR3 bases are TGTGCCAGCAGTGAGGCGGGGGCGACTGGCTACACCTTC. Residues: CASSEAGATGYTF.

This chain joins TRBV21-1 and TRBJ1-2; the DNA was not compared with TRBD1, the D call given in the table. TRBV21-1 is a documented pseudogene. This CDR3 has 13 residues. CDR3 amino acids: CASSKQGPDGYTF. The CDR3 DNA reads TGTGCCAGCAGCAAACAGGGGCCAGATGGCTACACCTTC.

V is TRBV25-1 and J is TRBJ1-5; 8 bases align to TRBD1. This CDR3 spans 16 amino acids. The ends lost 4 bases at V and 3 bases at J; junction bases unmatched: 8. Per the germline V gene, CDR1 is MGHDK and CDR2 is SYGVNS. CDR3 nucleotides: TGTGCCAGCAGTGGACTCGGGACAGGCCACAATCAGCCCCAGCATTTT. Protein product: CASSGLGTGHNQPQHF.

The rearrangement uses TRBV9 and TRBJ1-4; D is ambiguous. Germline V gene lookup returns CDR1 SGDLS and CDR2 YYNGEE. The CDR3 is made up of 15 amino acids. V lost 3 bases and J 5 bases, leaving 14 bases between the germline ends. CDR3 amino acids: CASSAGHPFNEKLFF. The CDR3 region has the DNA TGTGCCAGCAGCGCAGGCCACCCGTTCAATGAAAAACTGTTTTTT.

The chain recombines TRBV18 with TRBJ1-1; TRBD1 is a possible D gene (6 bases). Trimming removed 5 bases at V and 4 bases at J, with 11 bases between. This CDR3 has 13 residues. Germline-derived CDR1 and CDR2 are KGHSH and LQKENI. The CDR3 DNA follows: TGTGCCAGCTCATTGGGGGGCCTCACTGAAGCTTTCTTT. It is translated as CASSLGGLTEAFF.

This clone was counted a single time. The gene calls are TRBV2 and TRBJ2-4, with TRBD1 matching over 8 bases. CDR1 SNHLY and CDR2 FYNNEI come from the germline V gene. The CDR3 consists of 15 residues. After removal of 5 bases from V and 4 bases from J, the junction contained 7 bases not matched to a gene. The CDR3: CASSRQGPKKNIQYF. DNA of the CDR3: TGTGCCAGCAGTCGACAGGGGCCGAAAAAAAACATTCAGTACTTC.

The chain joins TRBV5-1 to TRBJ2-5; 9 bases are shared with TRBD2. The CDR3 is 16 residues long. Germline assignment: CDR1 SGHRS and CDR2 YFSETQ. With 0 bases clipped from V and 5 bases from J, the junction kept 8 bases outside the gene matches. Here the CDR3 DNA reads TGCGCCAGCAGCTTGGCCATGGTAGCGGGAGTTGAGACCCAGTACTTC. It yields the protein CASSLAMVAGVETQYF.

The rearrangement links TRBV27 to TRBJ2-1; D is uncertain. This CDR3 has 11 residues. V was clipped by 2 bases and J by 5 bases, with 1 base between them. The germline gives CDR1 MNHEY, CDR2 SMNVEV (reference sequence). CDR3 protein: CASSLDNEQFF. CDR3 nucleotides: TGTGCCAGCAGTTTAGACAATGAGCAGTTCTTC.

The chain joins TRBV7-9 to TRBJ1-3; D unresolved. The CDR3 is 15 residues long. Germline CDR1 SEHNR, CDR2 FQNEAQ (reference sequence). V dropped 4 bases and J dropped 3 bases, with 13 bases sitting between them. Here the CDR3 reads CASSSLRAIGNTIYF. In DNA form, the CDR3 reads TGTGCCAGCAGCTCACTTAGGGCCATTGGAAACACCATATATTTT.

The chain has TRBV28 and TRBJ2-1; 11 positions agree with TRBD2. The CDR3 is 15 amino acids. CDR1 is MDHEN, CDR2 SYDVKM, per germline. The ends lost 6 bases at V and 7 bases at J; junction bases unmatched: 8. The CDR3 sequence: CASSQGLAERNEQFF. The CDR3 DNA is TGTGCCAGCAGCCAGGGACTAGCGGAGAGGAATGAGCAGTTCTTC.

Remarks on this clone: A read error may produce the germline difference seen at one junction end. The chain joins TRBV2 to TRBJ1-2, with a weak D call TRBD1 (6 bases). The CDR3 has 11 residues. Germline assignment: CDR1 SNHLY and CDR2 FYNNEI. The DNA of the CDR3 is TGTGCCACCAGTCAGGGGAATGGCTACACCTTC. Protein: CATSQGNGYTF.

The gene calls are TRBV7-2 and TRBJ2-7; 7 bases fit TRBD1. The length of the CDR3 is 17 residues. The germline V gene has CDR1 SGHTA and CDR2 FQGNSA. With V trimmed by 5 bases and J by 5 bases, 18 bases remained unmatched. The CDR3 loop reads CASSRFPWTGSLNEQYF. The CDR3 DNA follows: TGTGCCAGCAGCCGTTTTCCTTGGACAGGATCATTAAACGAGCAGTACTTC.

This chain's CDR3 is CASSPVISFKSYNEQFF. The CDR3 DNA sequence: TGTGCCAGCAGCCCTGTAATTTCTTTTAAGTCCTACAATGAGCAGTTCTTC. V is TRBV7-8 and J is TRBJ2-1; unclear D gene. Germline V gene sequence: CDR1 SGHVS, CDR2 FQNEAQ. The CDR3 loop spans 17 amino acids. The V and J ends lost 5 bases and 1 base respectively, with 18 bases between them.